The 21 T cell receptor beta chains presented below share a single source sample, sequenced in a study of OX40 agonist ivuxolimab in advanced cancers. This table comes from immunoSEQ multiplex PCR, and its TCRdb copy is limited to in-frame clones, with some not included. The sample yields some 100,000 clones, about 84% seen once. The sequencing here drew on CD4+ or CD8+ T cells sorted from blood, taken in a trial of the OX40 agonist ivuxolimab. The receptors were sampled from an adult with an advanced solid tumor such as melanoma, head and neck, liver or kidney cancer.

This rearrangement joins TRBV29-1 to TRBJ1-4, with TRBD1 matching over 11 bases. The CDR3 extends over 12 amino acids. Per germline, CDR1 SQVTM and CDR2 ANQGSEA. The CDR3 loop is CGGGTGGEKLFF. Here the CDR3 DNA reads TGCGGGGGAGGGACAGGGGGAGAAAAACTGTTTTTT.

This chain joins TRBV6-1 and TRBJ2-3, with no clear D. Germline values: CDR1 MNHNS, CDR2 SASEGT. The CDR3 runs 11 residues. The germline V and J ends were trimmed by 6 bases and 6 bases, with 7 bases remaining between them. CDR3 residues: CASRIADTQYF. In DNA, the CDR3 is TGTGCCAGCAGAATAGCCGATACGCAGTATTTT.

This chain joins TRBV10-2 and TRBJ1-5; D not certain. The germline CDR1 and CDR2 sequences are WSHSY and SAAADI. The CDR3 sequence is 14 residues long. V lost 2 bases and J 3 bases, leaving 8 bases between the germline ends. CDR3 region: CASSEGAHNQPQHF. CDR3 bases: TGCGCCAGCAGTGAGGGCGCGCACAATCAGCCCCAGCATTTT.

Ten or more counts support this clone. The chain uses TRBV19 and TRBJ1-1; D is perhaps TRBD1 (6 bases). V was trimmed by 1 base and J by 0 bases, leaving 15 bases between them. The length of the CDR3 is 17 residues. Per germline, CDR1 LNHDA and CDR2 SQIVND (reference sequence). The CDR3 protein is CASSIGGTQTLNTEAFF. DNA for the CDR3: TGTGCCAGTAGTATAGGGGGGACACAAACCCTGAACACTGAAGCTTTCTTT.

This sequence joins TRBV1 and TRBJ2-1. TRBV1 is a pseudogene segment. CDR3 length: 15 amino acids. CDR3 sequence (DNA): TGCGCCAGCAGCGACTCAGGAGCAGTATACAATGAGCAGTTCTTC. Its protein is CASSDSGAVYNEQFF.

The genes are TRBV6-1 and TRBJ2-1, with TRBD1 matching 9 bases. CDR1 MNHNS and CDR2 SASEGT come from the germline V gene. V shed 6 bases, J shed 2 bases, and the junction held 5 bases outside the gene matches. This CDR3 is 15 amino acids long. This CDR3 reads CASRRDRAPYNEQFF. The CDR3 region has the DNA TGTGCCAGCAGGCGGGACAGGGCCCCCTACAATGAGCAGTTCTTC.

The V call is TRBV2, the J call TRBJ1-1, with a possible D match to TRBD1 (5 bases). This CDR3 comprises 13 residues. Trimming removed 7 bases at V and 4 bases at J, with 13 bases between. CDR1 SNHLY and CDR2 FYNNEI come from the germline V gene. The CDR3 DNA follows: TGTGCCAGCAAGGGAAGCGGGGGCACTGAAGCTTTCTTT. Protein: CASKGSGGTEAFF.

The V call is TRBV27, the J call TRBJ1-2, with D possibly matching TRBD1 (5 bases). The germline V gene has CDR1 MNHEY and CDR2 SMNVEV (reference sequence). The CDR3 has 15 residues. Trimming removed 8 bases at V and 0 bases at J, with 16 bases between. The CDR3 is CASGPAGLANYGYTF. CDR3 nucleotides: TGTGCCAGCGGCCCAGCAGGGTTAGCTAACTATGGCTACACCTTC.

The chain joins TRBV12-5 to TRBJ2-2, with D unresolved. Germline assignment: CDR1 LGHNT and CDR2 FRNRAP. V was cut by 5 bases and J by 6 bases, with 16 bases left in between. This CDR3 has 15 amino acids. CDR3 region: CASGPGAFGAGELFF. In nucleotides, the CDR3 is TGTGCTAGTGGTCCTGGAGCTTTTGGTGCCGGGGAGCTGTTTTTT.

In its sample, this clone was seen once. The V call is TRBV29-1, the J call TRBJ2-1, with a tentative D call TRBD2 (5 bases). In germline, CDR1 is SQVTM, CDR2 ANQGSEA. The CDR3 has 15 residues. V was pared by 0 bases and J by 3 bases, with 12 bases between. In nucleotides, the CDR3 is TGCAGCGTTGAAGATCCCCGGGGTATCTACAATGAGCAGTTCTTC. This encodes CSVEDPRGIYNEQFF.

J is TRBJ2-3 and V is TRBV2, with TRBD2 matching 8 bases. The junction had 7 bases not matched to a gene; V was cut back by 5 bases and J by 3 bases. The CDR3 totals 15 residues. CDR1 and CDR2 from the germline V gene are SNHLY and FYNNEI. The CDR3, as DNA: TGTGCCAGCAGTCAGCGGGAGAGTGGGACAGATACGCAGTATTTT. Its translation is CASSQRESGTDTQYF.

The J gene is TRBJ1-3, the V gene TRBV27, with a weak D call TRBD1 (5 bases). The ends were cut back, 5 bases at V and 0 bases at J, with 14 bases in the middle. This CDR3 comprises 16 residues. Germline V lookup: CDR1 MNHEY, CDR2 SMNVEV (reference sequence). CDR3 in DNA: TGTGCCAGCAGTGCCCTGGGACGGTACTCTGGAAACACCATATATTTT. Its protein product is CASSALGRYSGNTIYF.

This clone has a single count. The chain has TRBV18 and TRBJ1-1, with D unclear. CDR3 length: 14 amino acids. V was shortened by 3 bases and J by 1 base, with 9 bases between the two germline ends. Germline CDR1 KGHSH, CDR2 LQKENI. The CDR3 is CASSPFNRNTEAFF. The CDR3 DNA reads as TGTGCCAGCTCACCCTTCAATAGGAACACTGAAGCTTTCTTT.

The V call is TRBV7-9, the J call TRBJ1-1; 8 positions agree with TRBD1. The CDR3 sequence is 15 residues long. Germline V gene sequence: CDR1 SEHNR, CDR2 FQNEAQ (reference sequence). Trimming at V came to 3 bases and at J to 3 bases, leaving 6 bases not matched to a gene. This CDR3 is CASSFPLDRDTEAFF. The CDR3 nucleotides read TGTGCCAGCAGCTTCCCCCTGGACAGGGACACTGAAGCTTTCTTT.

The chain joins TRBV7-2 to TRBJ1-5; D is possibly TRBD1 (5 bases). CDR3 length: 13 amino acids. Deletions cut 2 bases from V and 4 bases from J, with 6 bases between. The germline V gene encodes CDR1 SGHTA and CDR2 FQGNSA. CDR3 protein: CASSLWGNQPQHF. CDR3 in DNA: TGTGCCAGCAGCTTATGGGGGAATCAGCCCCAGCATTTT.

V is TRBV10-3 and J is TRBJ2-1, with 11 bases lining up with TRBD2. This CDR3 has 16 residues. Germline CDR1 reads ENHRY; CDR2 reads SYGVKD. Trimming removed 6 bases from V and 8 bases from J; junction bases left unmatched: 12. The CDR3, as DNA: TGTGCCATCAGGCCAGACTTAGCGGGAGGGGTCGATGAGCAGTTCTTC. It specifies CAIRPDLAGGVDEQFF.

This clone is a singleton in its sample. The CDR3 coding sequence is TGTGCCAGCAGCGCGGGGGGGCTGATGGGAGCCACCTACGAGCAGTACTTC. Translating gives CASSAGGLMGATYEQYF. The chain employs TRBV11-2 and TRBJ2-7; 9 nucleotides line up with TRBD2. Trimming at V came to 5 bases and at J to 2 bases, leaving 13 bases not matched to a gene. The CDR3 runs to 17 residues. CDR1 and CDR2 (germline): SGHAT, FQNNGV.

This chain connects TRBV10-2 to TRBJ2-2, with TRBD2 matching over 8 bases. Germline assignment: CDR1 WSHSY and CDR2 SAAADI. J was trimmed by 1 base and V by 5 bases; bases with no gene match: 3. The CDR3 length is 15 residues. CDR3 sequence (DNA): TGCGCCAGCAGTATCACTAGCGGGAACACCGGGGAGCTGTTTTTT. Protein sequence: CASSITSGNTGELFF.

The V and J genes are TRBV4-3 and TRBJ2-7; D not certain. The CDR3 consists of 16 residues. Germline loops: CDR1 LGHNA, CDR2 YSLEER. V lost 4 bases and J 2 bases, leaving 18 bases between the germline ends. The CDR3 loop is CASSRVDSGRAYEQYF. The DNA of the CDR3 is TGCGCCAGCAGCCGGGTTGATTCGGGCCGAGCCTACGAGCAGTACTTC.

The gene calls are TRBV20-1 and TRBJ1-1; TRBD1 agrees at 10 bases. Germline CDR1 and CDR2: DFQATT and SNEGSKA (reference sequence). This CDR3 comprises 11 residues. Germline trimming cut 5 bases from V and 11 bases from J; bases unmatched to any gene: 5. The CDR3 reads CSAGQGGRAFF. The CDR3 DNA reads TGCAGTGCTGGACAGGGGGGTCGGGCTTTCTTT.

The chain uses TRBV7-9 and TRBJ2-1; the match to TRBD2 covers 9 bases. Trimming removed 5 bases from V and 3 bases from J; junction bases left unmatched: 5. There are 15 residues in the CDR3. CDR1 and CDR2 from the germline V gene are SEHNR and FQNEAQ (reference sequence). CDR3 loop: CASSTGTSSYNEQFF. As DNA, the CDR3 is TGTGCCAGCAGCACCGGGACTAGCAGCTACAATGAGCAGTTCTTC. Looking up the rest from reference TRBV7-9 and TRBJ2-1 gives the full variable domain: DTGVSQNPRHKITKRGQNVTFRCDPISEHNRLYWYRQTLGQGPEFLTYFQNEAQLEKSRLLSDRFSAERPKGSFSTLEIQRTEQGDSAMYLCASSTGTSSYNEQFFGPGTRLTVL.